This T cell receptor beta chain emerged from a study of T cell repertoires in cytomegalovirus infection. One entry per CDR3 protein results from TCRdb running MiXCR on the reads. The data show 400,000 or so distinct CDR3 sequences, with 15% to 20% seen just once and roughly 9% held by the top ten. V lost 0 bases to trimming and J lost 9 bases, with 15 bases between them. The CDR3 extends over 16 amino acids. The V gene's germline CDR1 is SGHAT and CDR2 FQNNGV. This clonotype showed up many times. The TCR comes from a human donor in good health (CMV status not recorded). Some clones in this sample may be carry-over from other donors' samples. Sample: PBMCs. J is TRBJ1-6 and V is TRBV11-2, with D possibly TRBD1 on 6 matching bases. The CDR3 reads CASSLDRQAWRSPLHF. The CDR3 region has the DNA TGTGCCAGCAGCTTAGATAGACAGGCCTGGCGTTCACCCCTCCACTTT.